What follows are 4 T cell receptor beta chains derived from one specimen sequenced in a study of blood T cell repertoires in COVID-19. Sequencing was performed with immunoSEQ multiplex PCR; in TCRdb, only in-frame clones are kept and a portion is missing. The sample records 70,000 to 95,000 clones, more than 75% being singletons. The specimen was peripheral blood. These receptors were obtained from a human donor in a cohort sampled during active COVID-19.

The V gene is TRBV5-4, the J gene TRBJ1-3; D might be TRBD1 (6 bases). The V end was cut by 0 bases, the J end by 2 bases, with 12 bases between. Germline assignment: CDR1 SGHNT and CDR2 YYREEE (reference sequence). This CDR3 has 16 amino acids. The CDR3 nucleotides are TGTGCCAGCAGCTTGGCCGGTCACAGGGCTGGAAACACCATATATTTT. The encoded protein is CASSLAGHRAGNTIYF.

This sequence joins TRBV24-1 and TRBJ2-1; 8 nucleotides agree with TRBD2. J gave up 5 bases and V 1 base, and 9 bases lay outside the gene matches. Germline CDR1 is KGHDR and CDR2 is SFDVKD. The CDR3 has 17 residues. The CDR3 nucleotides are TGTGCCACCAGTGATTTAAAGTCGGTAGCGGGGAACAATGAGCAGTTCTTC. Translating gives CATSDLKSVAGNNEQFF.

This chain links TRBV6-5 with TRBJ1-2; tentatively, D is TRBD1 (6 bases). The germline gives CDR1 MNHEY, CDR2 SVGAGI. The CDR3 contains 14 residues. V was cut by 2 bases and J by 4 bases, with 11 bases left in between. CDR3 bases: TGTGCCAGCAGTTACAACAGGGATGGCTATGGCTACACCTTC. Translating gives CASSYNRDGYGYTF.

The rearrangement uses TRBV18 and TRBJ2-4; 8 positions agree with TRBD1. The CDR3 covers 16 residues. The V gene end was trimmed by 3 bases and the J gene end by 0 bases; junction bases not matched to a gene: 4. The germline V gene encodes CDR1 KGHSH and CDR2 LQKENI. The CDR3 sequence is CASSPRQGRAKNIQYF. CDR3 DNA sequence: TGTGCCAGCTCACCCAGACAGGGGAGAGCCAAAAACATTCAGTACTTC.